This T cell receptor beta chain comes out of a study of radiation and T cells in renal cell carcinoma. Time point noted: blood 4 weeks post-SBRT, at nephrectomy. The treatment: 15 Gy SBRT to primary tumor, nephrectomy 4 weeks later. Germline assignment: CDR1 SGHAT and CDR2 FQNNGV. V was pared by 1 base and J by 3 bases, with 6 bases between. There are 13 residues in the CDR3. A few counts support this clone. Some clones are missing from TCRdb's copy, which holds only in-frame ones; the method was immunoSEQ multiplex PCR. The data contain 150,000 or so clones, roughly nine tenths of them singletons. The receptor was isolated from a woman between 45 and 60 years old with renal cell carcinoma. This chain joins TRBV11-2 and TRBJ1-1; D is unclear. The sample here was blood, taken from a patient whose treatment included radiotherapy and nephrectomy. In DNA form, the CDR3 reads TGTGCCAGCAGCTTAGGAGTATACACTGAAGCTTTCTTT. Its translation: CASSLGVYTEAFF.